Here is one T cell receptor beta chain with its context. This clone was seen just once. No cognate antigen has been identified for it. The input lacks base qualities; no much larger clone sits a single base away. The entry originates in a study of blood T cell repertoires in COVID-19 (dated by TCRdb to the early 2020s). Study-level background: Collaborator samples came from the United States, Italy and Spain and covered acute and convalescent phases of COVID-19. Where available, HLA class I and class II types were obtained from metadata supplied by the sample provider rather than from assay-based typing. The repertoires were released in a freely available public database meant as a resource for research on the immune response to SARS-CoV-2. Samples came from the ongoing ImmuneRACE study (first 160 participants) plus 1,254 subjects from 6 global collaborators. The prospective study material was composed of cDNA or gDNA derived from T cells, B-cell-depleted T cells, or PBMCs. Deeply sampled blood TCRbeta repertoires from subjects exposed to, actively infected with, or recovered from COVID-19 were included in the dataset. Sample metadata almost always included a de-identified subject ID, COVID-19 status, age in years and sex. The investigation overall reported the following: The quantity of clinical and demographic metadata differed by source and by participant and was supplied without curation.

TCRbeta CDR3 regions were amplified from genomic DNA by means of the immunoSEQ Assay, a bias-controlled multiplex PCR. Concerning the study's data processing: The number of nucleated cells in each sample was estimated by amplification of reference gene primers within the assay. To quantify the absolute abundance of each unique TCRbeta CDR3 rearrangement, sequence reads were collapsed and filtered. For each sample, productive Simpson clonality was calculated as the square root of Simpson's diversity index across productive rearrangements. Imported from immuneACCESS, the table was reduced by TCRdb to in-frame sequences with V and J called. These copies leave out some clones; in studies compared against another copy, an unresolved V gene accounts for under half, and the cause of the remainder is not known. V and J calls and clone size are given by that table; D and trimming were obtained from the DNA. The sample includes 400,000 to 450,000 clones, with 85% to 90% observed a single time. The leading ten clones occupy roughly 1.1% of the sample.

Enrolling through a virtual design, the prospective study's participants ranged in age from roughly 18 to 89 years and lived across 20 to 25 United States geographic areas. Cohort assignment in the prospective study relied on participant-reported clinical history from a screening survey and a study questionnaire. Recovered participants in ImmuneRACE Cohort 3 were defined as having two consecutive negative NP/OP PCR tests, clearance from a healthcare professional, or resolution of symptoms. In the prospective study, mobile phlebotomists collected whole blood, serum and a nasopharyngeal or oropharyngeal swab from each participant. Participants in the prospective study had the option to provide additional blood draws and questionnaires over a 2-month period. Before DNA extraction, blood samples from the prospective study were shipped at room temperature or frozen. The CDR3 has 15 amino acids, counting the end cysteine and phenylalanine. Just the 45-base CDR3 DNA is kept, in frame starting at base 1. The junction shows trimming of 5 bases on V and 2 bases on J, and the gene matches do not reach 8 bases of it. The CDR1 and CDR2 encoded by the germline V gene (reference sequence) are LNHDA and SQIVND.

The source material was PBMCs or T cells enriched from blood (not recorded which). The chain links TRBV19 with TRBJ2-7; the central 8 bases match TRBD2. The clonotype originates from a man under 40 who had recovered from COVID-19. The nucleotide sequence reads TGTGCCAGTAGTCCTACAGGTAGCGGGACCTACGAGCAGTACTTC. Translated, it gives CASSPTGSGTYEQYF.